This T cell receptor (beta chain) was found in a study of T cells in Graves' hyperthyroidism and ophthalmopathy. As for the study in general: Peripheral blood was acquired at first diagnosis, ahead of any therapy whatsoever.

This sample holds PBMCs from 8.5 to 10 ml fresh peripheral blood. Regions amplified from RNA transcripts were the TCR beta CDR3 regions. HTBI primers drove first-round RT-PCR of the TCR CDR3. One entry per CDR3 protein results from TCRdb running MiXCR on the multiplex PCR reads. The sample has around 690,000 distinct CDR3 sequences, under 25% seen once. Study-wide points: Blood held most thyroid clonotypes expanded above 0.001 frequency.

This clonotype was recorded a few times. The antigen is undetermined. This receptor was taken from a man under 40 with Graves' ophthalmopathy. The sequencing input was blood.

As DNA, the CDR3 is TGCGCCAGCAGCTTGGAGGCTAGCGGGAGGTTAGAGACCCAGTACTTC. Encoded protein: CASSLEASGRLETQYF. The chain links TRBV5-1 to TRBJ2-5; 11 bases are shared with TRBD2. This CDR3 spans 16 amino acids. Unmatched junction bases numbered 5, after V lost 0 bases and J lost 4 bases. The germline gives CDR1 SGHRS, CDR2 YFSETQ.